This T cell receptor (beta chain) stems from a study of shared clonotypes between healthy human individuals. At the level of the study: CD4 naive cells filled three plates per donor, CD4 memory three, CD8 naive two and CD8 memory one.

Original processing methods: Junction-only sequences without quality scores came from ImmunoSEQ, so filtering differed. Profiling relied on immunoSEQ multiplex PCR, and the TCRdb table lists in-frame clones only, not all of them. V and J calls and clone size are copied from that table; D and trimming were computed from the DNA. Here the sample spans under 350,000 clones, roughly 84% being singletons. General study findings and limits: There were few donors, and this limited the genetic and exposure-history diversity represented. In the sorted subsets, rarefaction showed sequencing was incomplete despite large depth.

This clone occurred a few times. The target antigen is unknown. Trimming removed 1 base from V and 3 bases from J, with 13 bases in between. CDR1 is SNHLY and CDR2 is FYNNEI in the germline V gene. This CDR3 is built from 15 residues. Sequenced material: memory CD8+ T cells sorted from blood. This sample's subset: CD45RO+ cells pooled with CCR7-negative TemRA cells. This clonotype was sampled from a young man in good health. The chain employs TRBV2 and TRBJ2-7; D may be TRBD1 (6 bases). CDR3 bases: TGTGCCAGCAGTGAAGGGACAGTGGCGGGCTACGAGCAGTACTTC. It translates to CASSEGTVAGYEQYF.